The table lists the clone carrying this T cell receptor (beta chain) with a few counts. Its target is unknown. The entry originates in a study of CD8+ T cells in alopecia areata. Sequencing relied on a cDNA template that was reverse transcribed from extracted RNA. Repertoires were generated with immunoSEQ multiplex PCR, while TCRdb's copy carries only in-frame clones and drops some. The sample contains 250,000 to 350,000 clones, roughly 63% of which appear only once. J lost 8 bases, V lost 4 bases, and 13 bases had no gene match. CDR1 is SQVTM and CDR2 is ANQGSEA in the germline V gene. There are 14 residues in the CDR3. The treatment is: oral pan-JAK inhibitor, 5-10 mg twice daily. General observations from the study: Only a single nonresponder existed, so baseline CD8+ expansion links stay unclear.

The chain combines TRBV29-1 with TRBJ1-2, with 7 nucleotides matching TRBD1. This receptor was obtained from a human donor with alopecia areata. This specimen consisted of CD4+ T cells sorted from blood, obtained at approximately week 51, from a patient treated with tofacitinib. The chain's CDR3 is CSVGSPGGTAGYTF. Here the CDR3 DNA reads TGCAGCGTTGGTAGCCCGGGCGGGACAGCCGGCTACACCTTC. Looking up the rest from reference TRBV29-1 and TRBJ1-2 gives the full variable domain: SAVISQKPSRDICQRGTSLTIQCQVDSQVTMMFWYRQQPGQSLTLIATANQGSEATYESGFVIDKFPISRPNLTFSTLTVSNMSPEDSSIYLCSVGSPGGTAGYTFGSGTRLTVV.